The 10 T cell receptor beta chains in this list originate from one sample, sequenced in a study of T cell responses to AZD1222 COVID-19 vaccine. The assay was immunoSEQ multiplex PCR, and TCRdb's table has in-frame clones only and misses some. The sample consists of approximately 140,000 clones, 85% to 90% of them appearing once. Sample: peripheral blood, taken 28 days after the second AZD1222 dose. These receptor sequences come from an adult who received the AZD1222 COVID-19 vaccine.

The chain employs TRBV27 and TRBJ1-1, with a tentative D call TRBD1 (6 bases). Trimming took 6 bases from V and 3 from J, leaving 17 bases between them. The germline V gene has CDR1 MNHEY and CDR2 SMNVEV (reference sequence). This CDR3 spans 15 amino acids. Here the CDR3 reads CASSYNRVGDTEAFF. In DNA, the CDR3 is TGTGCCAGCAGCTACAACAGGGTAGGAGACACTGAAGCTTTCTTT.

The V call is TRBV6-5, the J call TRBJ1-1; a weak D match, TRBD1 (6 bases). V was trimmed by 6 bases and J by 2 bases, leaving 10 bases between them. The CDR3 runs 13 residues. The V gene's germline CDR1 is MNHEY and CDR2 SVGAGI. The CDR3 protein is CASRGHLNTEAFF. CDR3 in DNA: TGTGCCAGCAGGGGACATCTTAACACTGAAGCTTTCTTT.

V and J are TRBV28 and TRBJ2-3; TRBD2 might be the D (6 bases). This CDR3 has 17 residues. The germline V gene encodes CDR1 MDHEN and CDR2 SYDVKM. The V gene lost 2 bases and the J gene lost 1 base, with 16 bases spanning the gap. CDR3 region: CASSLRDSLGGTDTQYF. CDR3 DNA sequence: TGTGCCAGCAGTTTAAGGGACTCACTGGGGGGCACAGATACGCAGTATTTT.

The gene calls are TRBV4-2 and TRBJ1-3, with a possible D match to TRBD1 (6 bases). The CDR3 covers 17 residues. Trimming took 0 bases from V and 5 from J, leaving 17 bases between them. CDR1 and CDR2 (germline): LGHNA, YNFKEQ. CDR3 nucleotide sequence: TGTGCCAGCAGCCAAGAGGGGGATGGGGGGCCGAGAAACACCATATATTTT. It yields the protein CASSQEGDGGPRNTIYF.

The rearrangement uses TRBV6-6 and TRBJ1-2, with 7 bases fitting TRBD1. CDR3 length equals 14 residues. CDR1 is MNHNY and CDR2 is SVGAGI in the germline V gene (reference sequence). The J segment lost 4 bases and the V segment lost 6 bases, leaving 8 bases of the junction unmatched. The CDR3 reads CASSQDRASYGYTF. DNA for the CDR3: TGTGCCAGCAGCCAAGACAGGGCGTCCTATGGCTACACCTTC.

CDR3 bases: TGTGCCAGCAGCTTGGCCCCAGCAAGCAAGCAGTACGTC. Translation gives CASSLAPASKQYV. The chain links TRBV5-6 to TRBJ2-7; no clear D gene. The CDR3 has 13 amino acids. Germline CDR1 and CDR2: SGHDT and YYEEEE. Trimming removed 0 bases from V and 8 bases from J, with 12 bases in between.

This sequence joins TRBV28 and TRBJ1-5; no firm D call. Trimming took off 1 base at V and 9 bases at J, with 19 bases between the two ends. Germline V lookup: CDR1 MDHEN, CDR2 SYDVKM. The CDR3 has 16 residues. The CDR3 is CASSLSVSIQVGPQHF. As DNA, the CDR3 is TGTGCCAGCAGTTTATCAGTCTCAATCCAGGTCGGGCCCCAGCATTTT.

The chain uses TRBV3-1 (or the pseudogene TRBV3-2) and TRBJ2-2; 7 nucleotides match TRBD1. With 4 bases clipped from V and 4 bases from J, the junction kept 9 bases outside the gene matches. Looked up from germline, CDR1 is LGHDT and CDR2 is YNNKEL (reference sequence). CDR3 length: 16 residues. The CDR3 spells CASSRPTGTGTGELFF. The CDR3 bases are TGTGCCAGCAGCCGCCCGACAGGGACGGGCACCGGGGAGCTGTTTTTT.

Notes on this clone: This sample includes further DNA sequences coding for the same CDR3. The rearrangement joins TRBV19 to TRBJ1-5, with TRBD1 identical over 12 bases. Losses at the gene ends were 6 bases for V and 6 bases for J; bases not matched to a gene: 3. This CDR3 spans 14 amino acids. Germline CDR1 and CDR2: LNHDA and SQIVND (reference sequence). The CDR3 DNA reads TGTGCCAGTAGGGGACAGGGGGCCGGTCAGCCCCAGCATTTT. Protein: CASRGQGAGQPQHF.

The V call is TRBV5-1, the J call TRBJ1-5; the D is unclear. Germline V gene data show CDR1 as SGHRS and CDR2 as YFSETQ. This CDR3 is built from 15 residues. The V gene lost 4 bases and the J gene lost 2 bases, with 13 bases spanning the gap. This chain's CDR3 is CASSPGGGGNQPQHF. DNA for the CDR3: TGCGCCAGCAGCCCGGGCGGAGGAGGCAATCAGCCCCAGCATTTT.